These 13 T cell receptor beta chains were all obtained from the same sample, sequenced in a study of CD8 T cells in Susac syndrome. After extraction with the RNeasy kit, 0.5 to 1 ug of the RNA was reverse transcribed using random hexamers. TCRdb re-analysed the immunoSEQ multiplex PCR reads in MiXCR, keeping a single row per CDR3 protein. The table lists 400,000 to 550,000 distinct CDR3 sequences, approximately 85% of them singletons. The sample was CD8+ T cells from PBMCs. The receptors here all came from a human donor with multiple sclerosis.

In this sample, this clonotype turned up a few times. V usage is TRBV6-1 and J usage is TRBJ2-1; a possible D gene is TRBD1 (6 bases). Trimming shortened V by 6 bases and J by 9 bases, and 24 bases separated the two germline ends. The CDR3 is made up of 16 amino acids. CDR1 is MNHNS, CDR2 SASEGT, per germline. The CDR3 loop reads CASSPSRQEEDAEQFF. The CDR3 coding sequence is TGTGCCAGCAGCCCATCGAGACAGGAGGAAGATGCTGAGCAGTTCTTC.

The V and J genes are TRBV25-1 and TRBJ2-2; D gene ambiguous. The V end was cut by 4 bases, the J end by 0 bases, with 3 bases between. The CDR3 totals 13 residues. CDR1 is MGHDK and CDR2 is SYGVNS in the germline V gene. The DNA for the CDR3 is TGTGCCAGCAGTGCCACGAACACCGGGGAGCTGTTTTTT. It codes for CASSATNTGELFF. Complete variable domain (other parts from reference TRBV25-1 and TRBJ2-2): EADIYQTPRYLVIGTGKKITLECSQTMGHDKMYWYQQDPGMELHLIHYSYGVNSTEKGDLSSESTVSRIRTEHFPLTLESARPSHTSQYLCASSATNTGELFFGEGSRLTVL.

The rearrangement links TRBV7-9 to TRBJ1-1, with no clear D. V was shortened by 3 bases and J by 5 bases, with 10 bases between the two germline ends. This CDR3 spans 13 amino acids. Germline V gene data show CDR1 as SEHNR and CDR2 as FQNEAQ (reference sequence). As DNA, the CDR3 is TGTGCCAGCAGCTTTGACGGGGATACTGAAGCTTTCTTT. This sequence encodes CASSFDGDTEAFF.

V is TRBV25-1 and J is TRBJ2-7; 11 bases match TRBD1. Trimming cost V 3 bases and J 6 bases; bases outside gene matches: 4. The germline V gene encodes CDR1 MGHDK and CDR2 SYGVNS. The CDR3 loop spans 14 amino acids. CDR3 in amino acids: CASSDWDRGTEQYF. The CDR3 DNA is TGTGCCAGCAGTGACTGGGACAGGGGGACCGAGCAGTACTTC.

This clonotype was picked up one time. The chain carries TRBV20-1 and TRBJ2-7, with a tentative D call TRBD2 (5 bases). In germline, CDR1 is DFQATT, CDR2 SNEGSKA (reference sequence). This CDR3 contains 15 residues. V dropped 0 bases and J dropped 1 base, with 13 bases sitting between them. The CDR3 loop is CSAREDFRESYEQYF. The CDR3 nucleotides are TGCAGTGCTAGAGAGGATTTCCGGGAATCCTACGAGCAGTACTTC.

This chain connects TRBV25-1 to TRBJ2-1, with a tentative D call TRBD2 (5 bases). The CDR3 covers 16 residues. Trimming cost V 1 base and J 0 bases, with 10 bases left between them. From germline, CDR1 is MGHDK and CDR2 SYGVNS. The CDR3 here is CASSELERSSYNEQFF. DNA for the CDR3: TGTGCCAGCAGTGAATTGGAGCGGAGCTCCTACAATGAGCAGTTCTTC.

The chain carries TRBV27 and TRBJ1-3, with a tentative D call TRBD1 (6 bases). Germline CDR1 is MNHEY and CDR2 is SMNVEV (reference sequence). This CDR3 is built from 14 residues. The V end lost 6 bases, the J end lost 2 bases, and 11 bases lay between the germline ends. CDR3 region: CASSPGVAGNTIYF. The CDR3, as DNA: TGTGCCAGCAGCCCAGGGGTAGCTGGAAACACCATATATTTT.

The rearrangement joins TRBV28 to TRBJ2-3; TRBD1 is a possible D gene (6 bases). Germline V CDR1 and CDR2: MDHEN, SYDVKM. The germline V and J ends were trimmed by 5 bases and 2 bases, with 20 bases remaining between them. The CDR3 loop spans 17 amino acids. The chain's CDR3 is CASSPTIGQSSTDTQYF. The CDR3 DNA sequence: TGTGCCAGCAGTCCTACAATCGGACAGAGCTCCACAGATACGCAGTATTTT.

The chain has TRBV5-6 and TRBJ1-1; D gene ambiguous. The CDR3 is 14 amino acids. Trimming shortened V by 4 bases and J by 3 bases, and 13 bases separated the two germline ends. Germline V gene data show CDR1 as SGHDT and CDR2 as YYEEEE. In nucleotides, the CDR3 is TGTGCCAGCAGCCCGTACCCGGGAGACACTGAAGCTTTCTTT. Residues: CASSPYPGDTEAFF. The variable domain in full, completed from reference TRBV5-6 and TRBJ1-1, reads DAGVTQSPTHLIKTRGQQVTLRCSPKSGHDTVSWYQQALGQGPQFIFQYYEEEERQRGNFPDRFSGHQFPNYSSELNVNALLLGDSALYLCASSPYPGDTEAFFGQGTRLTVV.

V and J are TRBV5-5 and TRBJ2-5; no clear D gene. CDR3 size: 15 residues. The V and J ends lost 3 bases and 1 base respectively, with 13 bases between them. Germline CDR1 is SGHKS and CDR2 is YYEKEE (reference sequence). For the CDR3, the DNA is TGTGCCAGCAGCTCGGACGCCGGCGGCCAAGAGACCCAGTACTTC. Its protein product is CASSSDAGGQETQYF.

The rearrangement links TRBV29-1 to TRBJ2-2; tentatively, D is TRBD1 (5 bases). The V gene lost 3 bases and the J gene lost 5 bases, with 16 bases spanning the gap. CDR1 and CDR2 (germline): SQVTM, ANQGSEA. The CDR3 has 15 amino acids. Here the CDR3 reads CSVELPRVETGELFF. The CDR3 DNA is TGCAGCGTTGAGCTCCCCAGGGTCGAGACCGGGGAGCTGTTTTTT.

This chain connects TRBV2 to TRBJ1-2; D is unclear. V gave up 5 bases and J gave up 3 bases, with 13 bases separating them. CDR3 length equals 14 residues. From germline, CDR1 is SNHLY and CDR2 FYNNEI. This chain's CDR3 is CASSPPRTDYGYTF. The CDR3 DNA follows: TGTGCCAGCAGTCCGCCCCGGACGGACTATGGCTACACCTTC.

The rearrangement uses TRBV5-1 and TRBJ2-7; 8 bases agree with TRBD1. The CDR3 runs to 15 residues. Per the germline V gene, CDR1 is SGHRS and CDR2 is YFSETQ. V gave up 4 bases and J gave up 3 bases; unmatched junction bases: 9. This chain's CDR3 is CASSPPGQEHYEQYF. The CDR3 coding sequence is TGCGCCAGCAGCCCACCGGGACAGGAGCACTACGAGCAGTACTTC. Complete variable domain (other parts from reference TRBV5-1 and TRBJ2-7): KAGVTQTPRYLIKTRGQQVTLSCSPISGHRSVSWYQQTPGQGLQFLFEYFSETQRNKGNFPGRFSGRQFSNSRSEMNVSTLELGDSALYLCASSPPGQEHYEQYFGPGTRLTVT.